Listed here is a single TCR beta chain. Germline CDR1 reads MNHEY; CDR2 reads SVGAGI. The CDR3 has 15 residues. V lost 2 bases, J lost 3 bases, and 5 bases stayed unmatched. The sample belongs to a study of blood T cell repertoires in COVID-19. Study-level information: Acute and convalescent COVID-19 samples came from the United States, Italy and Spain. PBMCs, B-cell-depleted T cells, or T cells were the source of the cDNA or gDNA that made up the material.

Under the authors' procedure: Scientists estimated how many nucleated cells there were by amplifying reference gene primers. Data came from immunoSEQ multiplex PCR; TCRdb stores just in-frame clones and leaves some out. Clonal size and the V and J genes are those of that table, whereas D and trimming came from the DNA. The table includes about 200,000 clones, 65% to 85% detected once. The chain recombines TRBV6-5 with TRBJ1-1; 8 positions agree with TRBD1. The TCR sequence derives from a man aged 35-49 years with acute or convalescent COVID-19. Material for sequencing was peripheral blood. This chain's CDR3 is CASSYGTGFDTEAFF. In DNA, the CDR3 is TGTGCCAGCAGTTACGGGACAGGTTTTGACACTGAAGCTTTCTTT.